The T cell receptor (beta chain) under discussion was sequenced for a study of monozygotic twins with inflammatory bowel disease. The CDR3 runs 14 residues. Germline lookup yields CDR1 SGHRS and CDR2 YFSETQ. PCR of TCRalpha and TCRbeta cDNA was nested, with two rounds of around 16 and 10 cycles. TCRdb reprocessed the 5' RACE reads and stores each CDR3 protein as one record, lacking DNA. The sample holds more than 300,000 distinct CDR3 sequences. Findings and limits, study-wide: Distinguishing T cell subtypes was not possible.

Concerning this clonotype itself: The antigen is undetermined.

Sequencing input: blood. This rearrangement joins TRBV5-1 to TRBJ2-1; TCRdb calls TRBD1, which cannot be checked without DNA. This TCR derives from a human donor with ulcerative colitis or Crohn's disease, or a healthy co-twin of an affected twin (not recorded which). The CDR3 loop is CASSLRQFYNEQFF.